One and the same sample provided the 26 T cell receptor beta chains below, sequenced in a study of OX40 agonist ivuxolimab in advanced cancers. Some clones are missing from TCRdb's copy, which holds only in-frame ones; the method was immunoSEQ multiplex PCR. The sample contains 20,000 to 25,000 clones, roughly 82% of which appear only once. The sequenced sample was CD4+ or CD8+ T cells sorted from blood, obtained in a trial of the OX40 agonist ivuxolimab. The source of these receptors is an adult with an advanced solid tumor such as melanoma, head and neck, liver or kidney cancer.

This clone is a singleton in its sample. The J gene is TRBJ2-1, the V gene TRBV7-9; D is uncertain. The CDR3 is 12 amino acids. Trimming took 2 bases from V and 8 from J, leaving 7 bases between them. In germline, CDR1 is SEHNR, CDR2 FQNEAQ (reference sequence). The CDR3 protein is CASSLLEYEQFF. The CDR3, as DNA: TGTGCCAGCAGCTTACTTGAGTATGAGCAGTTCTTC.

The V call is TRBV28, the J call TRBJ1-5; D remains unclear. The CDR3 length is 15 residues. CDR1 is MDHEN, CDR2 SYDVKM, per germline. Trimming stripped 5 bases from V and 7 bases from J, with 18 bases between. CDR3 sequence (DNA): TGTGCCAGCAGTCCCCGCGGGCCTCGAGGGCAGCCCCAGCATTTT. Its protein is CASSPRGPRGQPQHF.

This chain uses TRBV7-9 with TRBJ2-7; 7 nucleotides agree with TRBD1. V shed 5 bases, J shed 1 base, and the junction held 8 bases outside the gene matches. Germline V gene data show CDR1 as SEHNR and CDR2 as FQNEAQ (reference sequence). The CDR3 totals 15 residues. Here the CDR3 reads CASSLDRTGSYEQYF. CDR3 bases: TGTGCCAGCAGCCTTGACAGGACAGGATCCTACGAGCAGTACTTC.

The CDR3 coding sequence is TGCGCCAGCAGTGACCCTAGCGGACAAGAGACCCAGTACTTC. This gives the protein CASSDPSGQETQYF. The chain recombines TRBV10-1 with TRBJ2-5; 7 nucleotides agree with TRBD2. V shed 3 bases, J shed 2 bases, and the junction held 3 bases outside the gene matches. The CDR3 is 14 amino acids. Per the germline V gene, CDR1 is WNHNN and CDR2 is SYGVQD (reference sequence).

A few counts support this clone. CDR3 in amino acids: CASSPPTSGTDPPEQYF. The CDR3 nucleotides are TGTGCCAGCAGCCCCCCGACTAGCGGCACCGACCCACCCGAGCAGTACTTC. The V gene is TRBV7-9, the J gene TRBJ2-7; 9 bases agree with TRBD2. V gave up 5 bases and J gave up 6 bases; unmatched junction bases: 17. The CDR3 extends over 17 amino acids. Per germline, CDR1 SEHNR and CDR2 FQNEAQ (reference sequence).

The rearrangement joins TRBV7-9 to TRBJ2-2; either TRBD1 or TRBD2 may fit D (5 bases each). Trimming took 5 bases from V and 3 from J, leaving 16 bases between them. Germline V gene sequence: CDR1 SEHNR, CDR2 FQNEAQ (reference sequence). The CDR3 runs to 16 residues. CDR3 bases: TGTGCCAGCAGCCCGATAACAATGGGGGACACCGGGGAGCTGTTTTTT. Its protein is CASSPITMGDTGELFF.

The chain has TRBV5-1 and TRBJ2-7; TRBD2 aligns across 12 bases. Losses at the gene ends were 4 bases for V and 2 bases for J; bases not matched to a gene: 4. CDR3 length: 15 amino acids. Per germline, CDR1 SGHRS and CDR2 YFSETQ. The CDR3, as DNA: TGCGCCAGCAGCCAAGGACTAGCGGGACCCTACGAGCAGTACTTC. Residues: CASSQGLAGPYEQYF.

The chain recombines TRBV16 with TRBJ2-7; 7 bases line up with TRBD1. Per germline, CDR1 KGHSY and CDR2 FQNENV. The CDR3 has 15 amino acids. J lost 5 bases, V lost 0 bases, and 7 bases had no gene match. The CDR3 region has the DNA TGTGCCAGCAGCCAATCCGACAGGGTGAGGGACGAGCAGTACTTC. Translated, it gives CASSQSDRVRDEQYF.

J is TRBJ1-1 and V is TRBV5-1; TRBD1 might be the D (6 bases). The CDR3 consists of 14 residues. Trimming left V 0 bases short and J 1 base short, with 7 bases between. Per germline, CDR1 SGHRS and CDR2 YFSETQ. CDR3 loop: CASSLAGQNTEAFF. The CDR3 bases are TGCGCCAGCAGCTTGGCGGGACAGAACACTGAAGCTTTCTTT.

This rearrangement joins TRBV7-3 to TRBJ2-1; TRBD2 is a possible D gene (6 bases). The CDR3 totals 14 residues. Trimming took 3 bases from V and 9 from J, leaving 15 bases between them. The germline gives CDR1 SGHTA, CDR2 FQGTGA. CDR3 loop: CASSLEGFDGEQFF. The CDR3 DNA reads TGTGCCAGCAGCTTGGAGGGTTTCGACGGTGAGCAGTTCTTC.

This sequence joins TRBV18 and TRBJ1-1; 10 bases fit TRBD1. The CDR3 extends over 16 amino acids. Germline loops: CDR1 KGHSH, CDR2 LQKENI. V dropped 2 bases and J dropped 10; count of bases not matched to a gene: 13. CDR3 DNA: TGTGCCAGCTCACCAAGGATTTCAGACAGGGGGCTCCCAGCTTTCTTT. It specifies CASSPRISDRGLPAFF.

V usage is TRBV11-1 and J usage is TRBJ2-3; 9 positions match TRBD2. V lost 0 bases to trimming and J lost 0 bases; unmatched junction nucleotides: 1. Germline V lookup: CDR1 SGHAT, CDR2 FQDESV (reference sequence). This CDR3 comprises 16 residues. The DNA for the CDR3 is TGTGCCAGCAGCTTAGCTAGCGGGGGCAGCACAGATACGCAGTATTTT. Translated: CASSLASGGSTDTQYF.

The chain uses TRBV25-1 and TRBJ2-1; D could derive from TRBD1 or TRBD2 (5 bases each). Germline values: CDR1 MGHDK, CDR2 SYGVNS. CDR3 length: 15 amino acids. Deletions cut 6 bases from V and 1 base from J, with 13 bases between. CDR3 nucleotides: TGTGCCAGCAGATCAACGGGGCCATCCTACAATGAGCAGTTCTTC. This translates into CASRSTGPSYNEQFF.

The rearrangement joins TRBV5-6 to TRBJ1-2, with 7 bases lining up with TRBD1. There are 13 residues in the CDR3. Germline V gene data show CDR1 as SGHDT and CDR2 as YYEEEE. V trimming: 0 bases; J trimming: 7 bases; junction bases outside the gene matches: 3. CDR3 DNA sequence: TGTGCCAGCAGCTTGGCAGGGGGTGGTGGCTACACCTTC. Translation gives CASSLAGGGGYTF.

The CDR3 region is CASSLEVTDTQYF. Written as DNA, the CDR3 is TGTGCCAGCAGTTTAGAGGTCACAGATACGCAGTATTTT. The chain links TRBV28 to TRBJ2-3, with D hard to call. The CDR3 covers 13 residues. V was clipped by 2 bases and J by 2 bases, with 5 bases between them. Germline V gene sequence: CDR1 MDHEN, CDR2 SYDVKM.

This clone is judged medium-sized. V usage is TRBV2 and J usage is TRBJ1-2; 8 bases are a match to TRBD1. CDR3 size: 14 residues. Germline V gene lookup returns CDR1 SNHLY and CDR2 FYNNEI. Trimming cost V 6 bases and J 8 bases; bases outside gene matches: 11. CDR3 nucleotide sequence: TGTGCCAGCAGCCTTACCAGGGGGCGCGACGGCTACACCTTC. It codes for CASSLTRGRDGYTF.

This clone was counted between two and nine times. The rearrangement links TRBV14 to TRBJ1-1, with unresolved D. V lost 1 base, J lost 3 bases, and 6 bases lay in between. The germline V gene encodes CDR1 SGHDN and CDR2 FVKESK. This CDR3 spans 13 amino acids. CDR3 sequence (DNA): TGTGCCAGCAGCCAAGCGGTTTACACTGAAGCTTTCTTT. The encoded protein is CASSQAVYTEAFF.

With regard to this clone: A junction boundary mismatches the germline segment, possibly from a read error. The chain joins TRBV11-2 to TRBJ2-7; 8 bases agree with TRBD1. The V gene's germline CDR1 is SGHAT and CDR2 FQNNGV. The CDR3 consists of 13 residues. This chain's CDR3 is CVSSTGQGYEQYF. The CDR3 coding sequence is TGTGTCAGCAGTACTGGACAGGGCTACGAGCAGTACTTC.

This chain uses TRBV6-5 with TRBJ2-1; TRBD2 aligns across 8 bases. This CDR3 comprises 15 residues. The V and J ends lost 5 bases and 7 bases, in that order; junction bases with no gene match: 10. Germline assignment: CDR1 MNHEY and CDR2 SVGAGI. CDR3 DNA sequence: TGTGCCAGCAGTCCCCCCAGCGGGAGTCTGAATGAGCAGTTCTTC. Amino acid sequence: CASSPPSGSLNEQFF.

The rearrangement joins TRBV15 to TRBJ2-3; no firm D call. CDR3 length: 17 amino acids. The V end was cut by 2 bases, the J end by 0 bases, with 15 bases between. From germline, CDR1 is LNHNV and CDR2 YYDKDF (reference sequence). CDR3 residues: CATSRTQSSTSTDTQYF. CDR3 nucleotides: TGTGCCACCAGCAGAACTCAGAGTAGTACTAGCACAGATACGCAGTATTTT.

In this sample, this clone turned up once. CDR3 loop: CASSELGWEAFF. CDR3 DNA sequence: TGCGCCAGCAGTGAGTTAGGGTGGGAGGCTTTCTTT. V usage is TRBV10-2 and J usage is TRBJ1-1; no firm D call. V was pared by 1 base and J by 11 bases, with 11 bases between. The CDR3 is made up of 12 amino acids. The germline V gene has CDR1 WSHSY and CDR2 SAAADI.

This clone was observed a few times. J is TRBJ1-2 and V is TRBV9, with 9 bases matching TRBD1. Germline CDR1 is SGDLS and CDR2 is YYNGEE. This CDR3 is built from 14 residues. Trimming removed 3 bases from V and 6 bases from J; junction bases left unmatched: 6. The CDR3 sequence: CASSEGQGLDGYTF. Here the CDR3 DNA reads TGTGCCAGCAGCGAGGGACAGGGCCTGGATGGCTACACCTTC.

The table lists this clone with a few counts. The chain recombines TRBV28 with TRBJ2-7; 8 positions agree with TRBD2. CDR3 length: 14 residues. Germline V CDR1 and CDR2: MDHEN, SYDVKM. Losses at the gene ends were 5 bases for V and 7 bases for J; bases not matched to a gene: 10. This CDR3 reads CASSHEAGVREQYF. In DNA form, the CDR3 reads TGTGCCAGCAGTCACGAAGCGGGAGTAAGAGAGCAGTACTTC.

This chain uses TRBV7-6 with TRBJ2-3; D possibly corresponds to TRBD2 (5 bases). The CDR3 spans 14 residues. Trimming left V 5 bases short and J 1 base short, with 10 bases between. CDR1 SGHVS and CDR2 FNYEAQ come from the germline V gene. CDR3 in DNA: TGTGCCAGCAGCCATCTAGCCGGCACAGATACGCAGTATTTT. Translated, it gives CASSHLAGTDTQYF.

The chain carries TRBV2 and TRBJ2-1; no firm D call. V gave up 6 bases and J gave up 0 bases, with 15 bases separating them. CDR1 SNHLY and CDR2 FYNNEI come from the germline V gene. The CDR3 covers 16 residues. CDR3 DNA sequence: TGTGCCAGCAGCCTCGTGGAGACCAGCTCCTACAATGAGCAGTTCTTC. Residues: CASSLVETSSYNEQFF.

The chain couples TRBV27 to TRBJ2-7; TRBD1 aligns across 7 bases. This CDR3 comprises 14 residues. Germline values: CDR1 MNHEY, CDR2 SMNVEV (reference sequence). V was pared by 7 bases and J by 6 bases, with 12 bases of the junction left unmatched. CDR3 in amino acids: CASTVTGYGGEQYF. CDR3 bases: TGTGCCAGCACCGTGACAGGGTATGGGGGCGAGCAGTACTTC.